The 12 T cell receptor beta chains below come from one sample, sequenced in a study of spatial heterogeneity in lung cancer (dated by TCRdb to the late 2010s). What the study reported, not specific to this receptor: The tumor nonsynonymous mutation count correlated with the number of expanded intratumoral alpha and beta TCRs.

The antigens these receptors bind are not known. The library was made by 5' RACE. The instrument was a NextSeq 500. Using fastp trimming at Q25 and MiXCR clonotype assembly, TCRdb reanalyzed the public sequencing data and kept in-frame beta chains. A single entry per CDR3 protein holds the most common genes and DNA from its merged rows. The sample table contains some 6,700 distinct CDR3 sequences; only one count was recorded for over 11% of them. Clones ranked in the top ten supply 9.8% of the sample. The sample's time point label, in plain terms: sample taken at primary tumor resection. The sequenced sample was lung tumor tissue, obtained at surgery. All receptors derive from a male donor with early-stage non-small cell lung cancer.

The CDR3 coding sequence is TGCAGCGTTAAATCGTCTAGCACTGAAGCTTTCTTT. It codes for CSVKSSSTEAFF. The chain is built from TRBV29-1 and TRBJ1-1; D gene uncertain. This CDR3 region has 12 residues. Germline-derived CDR1 and CDR2 are SQVTM and ANQGSEA. V gave up 5 bases and J gave up 4 bases, with 11 bases separating them.

This clonotype has ten or more counts. V and J are TRBV5-1 and TRBJ1-3; 7 nucleotides align to TRBD1. Germline lookup yields CDR1 SGHRS and CDR2 YFSETQ. The CDR3 is 15 residues long. The junction had 6 bases not matched to a gene; V was cut back by 0 bases and J by 6 bases. The CDR3 loop reads CASSLGRQGVNTIYF. CDR3 bases: TGCGCCAGCAGCTTGGGTCGGCAGGGGGTAAACACCATATATTTT.

This clonotype was observed a few times. The chain carries TRBV7-8 and TRBJ2-2; 11 bases map to TRBD2. The germline V gene has CDR1 SGHVS and CDR2 FQNEAQ. There are 18 residues in the CDR3. V lost 6 bases to trimming and J lost 2 bases; unmatched junction nucleotides: 11. CDR3 protein: CASREPGLAVINTGELFF. The CDR3 DNA is TGTGCCAGCAGGGAACCGGGACTAGCGGTTATTAACACCGGGGAGCTGTTTTTT.

Concerning this clonotype itself: Germline and junction disagree at one end, which may indicate a read error. V and J are TRBV6-2 or TRBV6-3 and TRBJ1-5; 7 nucleotides line up with TRBD1. CDR1 and CDR2 from the germline V gene are MNHEY and SVGEGT. This CDR3 is built from 14 residues. The CDR3 DNA sequence: TGTGCCAGCAGTTACTCCGGACAGGCCCAGCCCCTGCATTTT. It yields the protein CASSYSGQAQPLHF.

This clonotype is categorized as medium-sized. This chain connects TRBV2 to TRBJ1-3; tentatively, D is TRBD1 (5 bases). Looked up from germline, CDR1 is SNHLY and CDR2 is FYNNEI. The CDR3 loop spans 16 amino acids. The V gene lost 2 bases and the J gene lost 0 bases, with 11 bases spanning the gap. CDR3 nucleotide sequence: TGTGCCAGCAGTGAAAGACAGCCGAGCTCTGGAAACACCATATATTTT. Amino acid sequence: CASSERQPSSGNTIYF.

This clonotype was counted ten times or more. The chain couples TRBV20-1 to TRBJ2-5; TRBD1 aligns across 8 bases. V lost 0 bases, J lost 5 bases, and 11 bases stayed unmatched. CDR3 length: 16 residues. CDR1 DFQATT and CDR2 SNEGSKA come from the germline V gene (reference sequence). CDR3 nucleotide sequence: TGCAGTGCTAGAGATCTACGGCAGGGGGCATGGGAGACCCAGTACTTC. It is translated as CSARDLRQGAWETQYF.

By sample fraction, this clonotype is medium-sized. The rearrangement joins TRBV24-1 to TRBJ2-1; D gene uncertain. V was shortened by 5 bases and J by 0 bases, with 13 bases between the two germline ends. Germline V gene sequence: CDR1 KGHDR, CDR2 SFDVKD. The CDR3 has 16 amino acids. The CDR3 sequence is CATSARPRSSYNEQFF. CDR3 nucleotide sequence: TGTGCCACCAGTGCCCGGCCTCGTAGCTCCTACAATGAGCAGTTCTTC.

The sample holds many counts of this clonotype. CDR3 DNA: TGTGCCAGCAGTCGGGGTGTCCTGACCGGGGAGCTGTTTTTT. Its translation: CASSRGVLTGELFF. V usage is TRBV6-2 or TRBV6-3 and J usage is TRBJ2-2; TRBD2 might be the D (5 bases). V shed 5 bases and J shed 5 bases, with 12 bases lying between them. Germline V lookup: CDR1 MNHEY, CDR2 SVGEGT. CDR3 length equals 14 residues.

This clonotype is deemed medium-sized. The rearrangement links TRBV6-5 to TRBJ1-1, with 9 bases identical to TRBD1. Germline CDR1 and CDR2: MNHEY and SVGAGI. The CDR3 is made up of 17 amino acids. V lost 5 bases to trimming and J lost 0 bases; unmatched junction nucleotides: 10. CDR3 protein: CASSRPGTGSMNTEAFF. The DNA for the CDR3 is TGTGCCAGCAGTAGACCCGGGACAGGGAGCATGAACACTGAAGCTTTCTTT.

This clonotype is classed as medium-sized. The gene calls are TRBV7-8 and TRBJ1-1, with 7 positions matching TRBD1. With V trimmed by 5 bases and J by 2 bases, 17 bases remained unmatched. The CDR3 consists of 18 residues. The germline V gene encodes CDR1 SGHVS and CDR2 FQNEAQ. CDR3 amino acids: CASSLYSSQGGTNTEAFF. In DNA, the CDR3 is TGTGCCAGCAGCCTATACTCTTCTCAGGGGGGGACAAACACTGAAGCTTTCTTT.

Only a few counts were recorded for this clonotype. The chain recombines TRBV6-5 with TRBJ2-1, with TRBD1 matching 7 bases. Germline assignment: CDR1 MNHEY and CDR2 SVGAGI. The CDR3 length is 14 residues. The ends lost 4 bases at V and 5 bases at J; junction bases unmatched: 5. DNA of the CDR3: TGTGCCAGCAGTTGGACAGGAGCTGACAATGAGCAGTTCTTC. It encodes CASSWTGADNEQFF.

This clonotype was observed at least ten times. This chain links TRBV20-1 with TRBJ1-4, with D hard to call. Per germline, CDR1 DFQATT and CDR2 SNEGSKA (reference sequence). The germline V and J ends were trimmed by 3 bases and 0 bases, with 8 bases remaining between them. The CDR3 extends over 14 amino acids. The CDR3 DNA is TGCAGTGCTAGCCCCTATACAACTAATGAAAAACTGTTTTTT. This encodes CSASPYTTNEKLFF.